These 27 T cell receptor beta chains came from one sample sequenced in a study of T cell responses to AZD1222 COVID-19 vaccine. Clones were read by immunoSEQ multiplex PCR, and TCRdb kept only the in-frame ones, dropping some. The data hold 55,000 to 90,000 clones, with roughly 82% observed a single time. The material was peripheral blood, obtained on day 0 of AZD1222 vaccination. The receptors shown here come from an adult in good health.

This chain connects TRBV6-5 to TRBJ2-1; 12 bases are a match to TRBD2. The V segment lost 2 bases and the J segment 8 bases; nucleotides outside the gene matches: 7. The CDR3 runs 16 residues. Germline CDR1 and CDR2: MNHEY and SVGAGI. This CDR3 is CASSYHPSGGADEQFF. In DNA form, the CDR3 reads TGTGCCAGCAGTTACCACCCTAGCGGGGGGGCCGATGAGCAGTTCTTC.

The V gene is TRBV5-4, the J gene TRBJ2-5, with 7 nucleotides matching TRBD1. The V segment lost 5 bases and the J segment 2 bases; nucleotides outside the gene matches: 6. CDR3 length equals 14 residues. Germline V gives CDR1 SGHNT, CDR2 YYREEE (reference sequence). The CDR3 reads CASRSGTAQETQYF. The CDR3 region has the DNA TGTGCCAGCAGGTCCGGGACAGCACAAGAGACCCAGTACTTC.

The V and J genes are TRBV19 and TRBJ2-7; D is possibly TRBD2 (5 bases). V lost 3 bases, J lost 6 bases, and 9 bases lay in between. The CDR3 covers 12 residues. The germline gives CDR1 LNHDA, CDR2 SQIVND (reference sequence). CDR3 amino acids: CASSILRGEQYF. CDR3 DNA sequence: TGTGCCAGTAGTATCCTCCGGGGCGAGCAGTACTTC.

The V call is TRBV6-5, the J call TRBJ2-5; TRBD1 agrees at 7 bases. Germline V gene sequence: CDR1 MNHEY, CDR2 SVGAGI. J lost 2 bases, V lost 6 bases, and 6 bases had no gene match. The CDR3 extends over 14 amino acids. CDR3 in DNA: TGTGCCAGCAGGGGGACAGCAGCTCAAGAGACCCAGTACTTC. Amino acids: CASRGTAAQETQYF.

The J gene is TRBJ1-1, the V gene TRBV24-1; 8 bases are a match to TRBD1. Trimming removed 5 bases from V and 1 base from J; junction bases left unmatched: 8. CDR3 length: 16 residues. CDR1 is KGHDR and CDR2 is SFDVKD in the germline V gene. CDR3 sequence reads: CATSGTGWGQNTEAFF. In DNA, the CDR3 is TGTGCCACCAGTGGGACAGGGTGGGGGCAGAACACTGAAGCTTTCTTT.

Of note for this clone: Within the sample, other DNA sequences also encode this same CDR3. The genes are TRBV9 and TRBJ1-5, with D possibly TRBD1 on 5 matching bases. The CDR3 is 15 amino acids. V lost 0 bases, J lost 3 bases, and 10 bases lay in between. Germline V gene data show CDR1 as SGDLS and CDR2 as YYNGEE. Here the CDR3 reads CASSVGGGLNQPQHF. DNA for the CDR3: TGTGCCAGCAGCGTAGGTGGGGGACTCAATCAGCCCCAGCATTTT. Based on the CDR3 plus reference TRBV9 and TRBJ1-5, the full variable domain is DSGVTQTPKHLITATGQRVTLRCSPRSGDLSVYWYQQSLDQGLQFLIQYYNGEERAKGNILERFSAQQFPDLHSELNLSSLELGDSALYFCASSVGGGLNQPQHFGDGTRLSIL.

For the CDR3, the DNA is TGTGCCAGCTCACCAAAGGCAGTCAGTCTCTATGGCTACACCTTC. Its protein is CASSPKAVSLYGYTF. This chain links TRBV18 with TRBJ1-2; no firm D call. The V gene's germline CDR1 is KGHSH and CDR2 LQKENI. The CDR3 has 15 amino acids. The V and J ends lost 2 bases and 4 bases respectively, with 14 bases between them. Looking up the rest from reference TRBV18 and TRBJ1-2 gives the full variable domain: NAGVMQNPRHLVRRRGQEARLRCSPMKGHSHVYWYRQLPEEGLKFMVYLQKENIIDESGMPKERFSAEFPKEGPSILRIQQVVRGDSAAYFCASSPKAVSLYGYTFGSGTRLTVV.

The gene calls are TRBV6-2 or TRBV6-3 and TRBJ1-6; 7 bases agree with TRBD1. V lost 0 bases to trimming and J lost 9 bases; unmatched junction nucleotides: 5. Germline-derived CDR1 and CDR2 are MNHEY and SVGEGT. The CDR3 has 15 residues. The CDR3 region has the DNA TGTGCCAGCAGTTACTCGGGGACAGCAACTTCACCCCTCCACTTT. It translates to CASSYSGTATSPLHF.

V and J are TRBV5-5 and TRBJ1-1; D ambiguous. This CDR3 region has 13 residues. Germline CDR1 and CDR2: SGHKS and YYEKEE (reference sequence). Trimming shortened V by 3 bases and J by 4 bases, and 10 bases separated the two germline ends. CDR3 DNA sequence: TGTGCCAGCAGCTCGCCCGGAACCACTGAAGCTTTCTTT. This sequence encodes CASSSPGTTEAFF.

The chain combines TRBV28 with TRBJ1-2; 7 bases line up with TRBD1. Germline CDR1 MDHEN, CDR2 SYDVKM. CDR3 length equals 13 residues. The V and J ends lost 10 bases and 3 bases, in that order; junction bases with no gene match: 8. The CDR3 DNA follows: TGTGCCACCCTAGACAGGGCGGACTATGGCTACACCTTC. Its translation: CATLDRADYGYTF.

The chain carries TRBV5-3 and TRBJ2-1; 7 bases fit TRBD1. TRBV5-3 is flagged as an ORF with uncertain function. Trimming cost V 1 base and J 10 bases; bases outside gene matches: 14. The CDR3 length is 16 residues. The CDR3 coding sequence is TGTGCCAGAAGCTTGAACGGAGTGACAGGGATCTCAGAGCAGTTCTTC. It yields the protein CARSLNGVTGISEQFF.

The CDR3, as DNA: TGTGCCAGCAGCCAATCGGGATTGGAACCTTTAGGGGTTTTCTTT. This translates into CASSQSGLEPLGVFF. The chain combines TRBV3-1 (or the pseudogene TRBV3-2) with TRBJ1-1, with D maybe TRBD1 (5 bases). The germline V gene has CDR1 LGHDT and CDR2 YNNKEL (reference sequence). Deletions cut 2 bases from V and 13 bases from J, with 23 bases between. The CDR3 has 15 residues.

V gene TRBV11-1 combines with J gene TRBJ2-3, with TRBD2 identical over 11 bases. CDR3 length: 16 residues. V lost 1 base, J lost 2 bases, and 2 bases stayed unmatched. Germline V gene data show CDR1 as SGHAT and CDR2 as FQDESV (reference sequence). The CDR3 sequence: CASSLGLAGLTDTQYF. DNA of the CDR3: TGTGCCAGCAGCTTAGGACTAGCGGGGCTCACAGATACGCAGTATTTT.

V and J are TRBV30 and TRBJ1-4; TRBD1 agrees at 8 bases. Germline V gives CDR1 GTSNPN, CDR2 SVGIG (reference sequence). There are 14 residues in the CDR3. Trimming removed 3 bases from V and 8 bases from J; junction bases left unmatched: 8. The CDR3: CAWSRTGFSEKLFF. CDR3 nucleotides: TGTGCCTGGAGCCGGACAGGGTTCTCAGAAAAACTGTTTTTT.

The chain is built from TRBV19 and TRBJ1-3; the D gene is possibly TRBD1 (5 bases). This CDR3 contains 13 residues. From germline, CDR1 is LNHDA and CDR2 SQIVND (reference sequence). V lost 7 bases and J lost 4, with 11 bases in between. CDR3 in amino acids: CASKRQGGNTIYF. The CDR3 DNA follows: TGTGCCAGTAAGAGGCAGGGAGGAAACACCATATATTTT. Using reference TRBV19 and TRBJ1-3 for the parts outside the CDR3, the full variable domain is DGGITQSPKYLFRKEGQNVTLSCEQNLNHDAMYWYRQDPGQGLRLIYYSQIVNDFQKGDIAEGYSVSREKKESFPLTVTSAQKNPTAFYLCASKRQGGNTIYFGEGSWLTVV.

The chain combines TRBV12-2 with TRBJ1-6. TRBV12-2 is marked as a pseudogene. This CDR3 has 17 residues. CDR3 sequence reads: CASRLVRLGRYNSPLHF. The CDR3 DNA is TGTGCAAGTCGCTTGGTACGCCTGGGACGGTATAATTCACCCCTCCACTTT.

This chain uses TRBV7-2 with TRBJ2-1; TRBD1 is a possible D gene (5 bases). Germline assignment: CDR1 SGHTA and CDR2 FQGNSA. The CDR3 length is 13 residues. Trimming pared 1 base from V and 7 bases from J, leaving 8 bases between. The CDR3 sequence is CASSLGQTNEQFF. The CDR3 DNA follows: TGTGCCAGCAGCTTAGGACAGACTAATGAGCAGTTCTTC.

The chain recombines TRBV15 with TRBJ1-2, with D maybe TRBD1 (5 bases). The germline V gene has CDR1 LNHNV and CDR2 YYDKDF (reference sequence). This CDR3 comprises 17 residues. The V end was cut by 0 bases, the J end by 4 bases, with 18 bases between. The CDR3 DNA reads TGTGCCACCAGCAGAGATCGGGGAAGGGGCCTTGTCTATGGCTACACCTTC. It specifies CATSRDRGRGLVYGYTF.

The chain couples TRBV19 to TRBJ1-1, with unresolved D. Germline CDR1 and CDR2: LNHDA and SQIVND (reference sequence). The CDR3 runs to 15 residues. Trimming removed 4 bases from V and 0 bases from J, with 12 bases in between. The CDR3 coding sequence is TGTGCCAGTAGTACCCCATATACAGTGAACACTGAAGCTTTCTTT. Residues: CASSTPYTVNTEAFF.

This clone was seen a few times. The V and J genes are TRBV5-1 and TRBJ1-6; TRBD1 matches 8 bases. CDR1 and CDR2 from the germline V gene are SGHRS and YFSETQ. The length of the CDR3 is 16 residues. J gave up 10 bases and V 4 bases, and 13 bases lay outside the gene matches. CDR3 sequence: CASSPAGPQGGSPLHF. The CDR3 bases are TGCGCCAGCAGCCCGGCCGGCCCACAGGGGGGATCACCCCTCCACTTT.

V is TRBV29-1 and J is TRBJ1-2, with D possibly TRBD1 on 5 matching bases. This CDR3 has 14 residues. Germline assignment: CDR1 SQVTM and CDR2 ANQGSEA. V gave up 4 bases and J gave up 4 bases, with 16 bases separating them. The CDR3: CSVVEAGIIYGYTF. In nucleotides, the CDR3 is TGCAGCGTTGTGGAAGCAGGGATTATCTATGGCTACACCTTC.

The chain combines TRBV9 with TRBJ1-1; no clear D gene. V gave up 4 bases and J gave up 5 bases, with 12 bases separating them. In germline, CDR1 is SGDLS, CDR2 YYNGEE. CDR3 length equals 13 residues. CDR3 DNA sequence: TGTGCCAGCAGCACGACTACAAATACTGAAGCTTTCTTT. Protein product: CASSTTTNTEAFF.

V gene TRBV28 combines with J gene TRBJ2-7, with D unresolved. CDR1 MDHEN and CDR2 SYDVKM come from the germline V gene. V was trimmed by 3 bases and J by 2 bases, leaving 11 bases between them. The CDR3 spans 14 residues. The CDR3 loop reads CASSLGADPYEQYF. The CDR3 bases are TGTGCCAGCAGTTTGGGCGCGGACCCCTACGAGCAGTACTTC.

This chain uses TRBV2 with TRBJ2-1, with 7 positions matching TRBD2. In germline, CDR1 is SNHLY, CDR2 FYNNEI. Trimming took 6 bases from V and 0 from J; bases not matched to a gene: 8. This CDR3 comprises 16 residues. CDR3 DNA: TGTGCCAGCAGACGGGACCTAGCGGCCTCCTACAATGAGCAGTTCTTC. Protein: CASRRDLAASYNEQFF.

The genes are TRBV6-2 or TRBV6-3 and TRBJ2-1; 13 bases line up with TRBD2. V trimming: 4 bases; J trimming: 5 bases; junction bases outside the gene matches: 5. CDR3 length equals 16 residues. CDR1 is MNHEY, CDR2 SVGEGT, per germline. The CDR3 loop is CASSSRLAGGHNEQFF. The CDR3 DNA is TGTGCCAGCAGTTCGAGACTAGCGGGGGGACACAATGAGCAGTTCTTC.

The CDR3 reads CAIRQGENTIYF. The CDR3 region has the DNA TGTGCCATCAGACAGGGCGAAAACACCATATATTTT. The rearrangement joins TRBV10-3 to TRBJ1-3; maybe TRBD1 (6 bases). The CDR3 consists of 12 residues. Between the trimmed V and J ends, which lost 6 bases and 6 bases, there was a span of 9 bases. CDR1 and CDR2 from the germline V gene are ENHRY and SYGVKD.

The rearrangement uses TRBV5-4 and TRBJ1-1, with 8 positions matching TRBD1. Germline V gene sequence: CDR1 SGHNT, CDR2 YYREEE (reference sequence). V lost 3 bases and J lost 1; bases outside the gene matches: 2. This CDR3 region has 14 residues. CDR3 protein: CASSYGTGNTEAFF. CDR3 sequence (DNA): TGTGCCAGCAGCTACGGGACAGGGAACACTGAAGCTTTCTTT.